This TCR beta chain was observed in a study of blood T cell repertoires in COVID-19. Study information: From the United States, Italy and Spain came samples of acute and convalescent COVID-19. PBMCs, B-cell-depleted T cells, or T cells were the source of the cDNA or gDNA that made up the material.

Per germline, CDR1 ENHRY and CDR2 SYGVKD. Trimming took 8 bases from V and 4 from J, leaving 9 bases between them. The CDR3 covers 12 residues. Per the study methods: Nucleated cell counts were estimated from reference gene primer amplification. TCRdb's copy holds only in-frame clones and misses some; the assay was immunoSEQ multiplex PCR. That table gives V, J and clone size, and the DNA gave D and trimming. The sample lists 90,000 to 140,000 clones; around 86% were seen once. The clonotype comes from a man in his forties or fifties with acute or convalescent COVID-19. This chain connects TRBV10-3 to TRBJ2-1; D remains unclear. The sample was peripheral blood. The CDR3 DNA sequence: TGTGCCATCGCTACTCCATACAATGAGCAGTTCTTC. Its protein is CAIATPYNEQFF.